In its sample, the clone carrying this TCR beta chain was seen once. Its target is not known. Thyroid surgery was preceded by no treatment in any patient. The sample belongs to a study of metastatic and nonmetastatic thyroid tumors. Study background: Repertoire comparisons spanned blood and tumor or nodule tissue from malignant and benign thyroid patients. General observations from the study: The study reportedly found significantly higher TCR beta diversity in malignant thyroid tumors than benign nodules, in blood and tumor.

Authors' methods: CDR3 differences across clinicopathological groups were used to build a distant-metastasis classifier for papillary thyroid cancer. TCRdb recomputed clones from the PCR reads via MiXCR. For this entry, the V and J calls and clone size follow TCRdb and not the study's own pipeline. The table lists around 36,000 clones, around 32% of them singletons. The sequence was collected from a female donor with papillary thyroid cancer or a benign thyroid nodule (not recorded which). Some clones in this sample may be carry-over from other donors' samples. What was sequenced was blood.

The CDR3 spells CASSLNRVGETQYF. The CDR3 DNA reads TGCGCCAGCAGCTTGAACAGGGTCGGTGAGACCCAGTACTTC. The chain couples TRBV5-1 to TRBJ2-5, with a tentative D call TRBD1 (6 bases). The CDR3 has 14 residues. V lost 1 base and J 5 bases, leaving 12 bases between the germline ends. Germline CDR1 SGHRS, CDR2 YFSETQ.